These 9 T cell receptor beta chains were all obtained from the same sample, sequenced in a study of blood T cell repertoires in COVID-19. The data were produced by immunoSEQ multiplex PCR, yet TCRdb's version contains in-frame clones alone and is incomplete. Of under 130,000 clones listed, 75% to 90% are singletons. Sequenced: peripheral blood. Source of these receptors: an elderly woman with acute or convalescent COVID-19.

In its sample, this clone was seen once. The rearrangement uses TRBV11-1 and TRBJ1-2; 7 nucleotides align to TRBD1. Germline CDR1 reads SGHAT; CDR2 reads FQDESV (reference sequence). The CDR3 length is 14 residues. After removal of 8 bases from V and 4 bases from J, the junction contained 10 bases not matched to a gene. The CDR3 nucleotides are TGTGCCAGCGCCCAAGACAGGGCCAGCTATGGCTACACCTTC. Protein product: CASAQDRASYGYTF.

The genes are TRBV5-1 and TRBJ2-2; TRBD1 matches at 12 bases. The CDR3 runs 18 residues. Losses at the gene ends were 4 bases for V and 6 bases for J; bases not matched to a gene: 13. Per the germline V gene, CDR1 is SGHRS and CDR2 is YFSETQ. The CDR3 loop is CASSGGTGGAYLSGELFF. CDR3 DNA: TGCGCCAGCAGCGGGGGGACAGGGGGCGCGTATCTGTCCGGGGAGCTGTTTTTT.

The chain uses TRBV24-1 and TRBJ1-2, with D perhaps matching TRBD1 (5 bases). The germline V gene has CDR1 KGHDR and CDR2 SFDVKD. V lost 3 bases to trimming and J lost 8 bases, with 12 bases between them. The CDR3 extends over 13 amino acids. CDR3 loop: CATSDRRGKGYTF. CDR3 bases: TGTGCCACCAGTGATAGGAGGGGTAAGGGCTACACCTTC.

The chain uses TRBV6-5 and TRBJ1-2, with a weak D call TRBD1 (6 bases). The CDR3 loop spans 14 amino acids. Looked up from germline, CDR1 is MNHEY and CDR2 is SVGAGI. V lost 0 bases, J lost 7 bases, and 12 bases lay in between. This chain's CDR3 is CASSYSTGKSGYTF. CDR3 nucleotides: TGTGCCAGCAGTTACTCAACAGGGAAAAGTGGCTACACCTTC.

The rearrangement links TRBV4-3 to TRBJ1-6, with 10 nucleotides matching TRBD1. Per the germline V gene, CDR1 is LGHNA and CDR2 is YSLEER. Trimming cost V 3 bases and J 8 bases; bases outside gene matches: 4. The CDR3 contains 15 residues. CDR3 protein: CASSQHGTGDSPLHF. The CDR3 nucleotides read TGCGCCAGCAGCCAGCACGGGACAGGGGATTCACCCCTCCACTTT.

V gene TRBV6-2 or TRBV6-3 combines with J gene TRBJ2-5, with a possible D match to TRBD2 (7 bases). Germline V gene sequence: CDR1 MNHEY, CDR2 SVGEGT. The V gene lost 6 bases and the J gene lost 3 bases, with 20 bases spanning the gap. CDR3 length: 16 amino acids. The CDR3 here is CASSRYGGPGEETQYF. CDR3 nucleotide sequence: TGTGCCAGCAGCCGATACGGGGGGCCGGGGGAAGAGACCCAGTACTTC.

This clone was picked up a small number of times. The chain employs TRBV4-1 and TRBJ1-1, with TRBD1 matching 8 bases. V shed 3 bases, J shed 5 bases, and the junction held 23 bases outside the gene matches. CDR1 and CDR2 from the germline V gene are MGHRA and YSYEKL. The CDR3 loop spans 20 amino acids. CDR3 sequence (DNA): TGCGCCAGCAGCCACACACCAATTAATCTCAGGGGGCGAACTGGTACTGAAGCTTTCTTT. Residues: CASSHTPINLRGRTGTEAFF.

The CDR3 DNA sequence: TGTGCCAGCAGTGAACTTAGCAGTGTGAAGAATGAAAAACTGTTTTTT. It yields the protein CASSELSSVKNEKLFF. This chain links TRBV2 with TRBJ1-4; D remains unclear. With 2 bases removed from V and 5 bases from J, the gap between germline ends came to 15 bases. Germline V gives CDR1 SNHLY, CDR2 FYNNEI. This CDR3 region has 16 residues.

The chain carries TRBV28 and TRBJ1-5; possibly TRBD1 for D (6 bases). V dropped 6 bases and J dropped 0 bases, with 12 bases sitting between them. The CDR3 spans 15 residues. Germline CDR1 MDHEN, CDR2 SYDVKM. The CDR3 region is CASSPGQFSNQPQHF. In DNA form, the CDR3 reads TGTGCCAGCAGCCCAGGACAGTTTAGCAATCAGCCCCAGCATTTT.